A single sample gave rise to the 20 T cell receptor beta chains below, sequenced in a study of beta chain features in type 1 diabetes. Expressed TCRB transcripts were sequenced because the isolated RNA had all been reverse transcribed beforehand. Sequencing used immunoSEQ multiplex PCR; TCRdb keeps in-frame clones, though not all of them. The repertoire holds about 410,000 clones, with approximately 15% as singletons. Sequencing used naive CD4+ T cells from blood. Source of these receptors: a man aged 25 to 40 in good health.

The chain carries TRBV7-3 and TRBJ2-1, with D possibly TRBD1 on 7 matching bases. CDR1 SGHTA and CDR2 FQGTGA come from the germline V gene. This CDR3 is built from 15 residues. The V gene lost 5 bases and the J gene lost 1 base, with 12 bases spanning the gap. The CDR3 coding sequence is TGTGCCAGCAGCCTCGCGGGACAGTCCTACAATGAGCAGTTCTTC. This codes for CASSLAGQSYNEQFF.

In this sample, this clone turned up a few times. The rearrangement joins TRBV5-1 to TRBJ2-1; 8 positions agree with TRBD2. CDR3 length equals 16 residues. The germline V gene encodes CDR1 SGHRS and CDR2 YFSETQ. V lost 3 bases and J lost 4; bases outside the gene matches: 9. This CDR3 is CASSSGSGTRYNEQFF. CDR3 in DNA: TGCGCCAGCAGCTCTGGATCCGGGACTAGGTACAATGAGCAGTTCTTC.

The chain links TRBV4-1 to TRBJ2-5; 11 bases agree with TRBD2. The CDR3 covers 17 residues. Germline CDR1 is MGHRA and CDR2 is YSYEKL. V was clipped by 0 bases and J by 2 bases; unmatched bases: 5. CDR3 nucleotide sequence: TGCGCCAGCAGCCAAGATACGGGACTAGCGGTACAAGAGACCCAGTACTTC. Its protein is CASSQDTGLAVQETQYF.

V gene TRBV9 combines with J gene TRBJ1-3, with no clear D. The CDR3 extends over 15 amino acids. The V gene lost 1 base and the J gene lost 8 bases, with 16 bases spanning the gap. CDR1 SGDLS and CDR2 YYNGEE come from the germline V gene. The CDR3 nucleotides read TGTGCCAGCAGCGTAAGGTGGAGCTCGGGAGACACCATATATTTT. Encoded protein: CASSVRWSSGDTIYF.

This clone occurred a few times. CDR3: CASSQDIQGADTQYF. The CDR3, as DNA: TGTGCCAGCAGCCAGGATATCCAAGGGGCAGATACGCAGTATTTT. V usage is TRBV7-2 and J usage is TRBJ2-3; tentative D call: TRBD1 (5 bases). Per germline, CDR1 SGHTA and CDR2 FQGNSA. The CDR3 is made up of 15 amino acids. Trimming removed 5 bases from V and 4 bases from J, with 16 bases in between.

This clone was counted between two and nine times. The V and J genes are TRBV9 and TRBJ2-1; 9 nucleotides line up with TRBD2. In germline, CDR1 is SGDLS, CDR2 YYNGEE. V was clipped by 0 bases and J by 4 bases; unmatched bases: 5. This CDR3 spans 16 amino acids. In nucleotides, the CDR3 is TGTGCCAGCAGCGTAGGAGTAGCGGGGGCATACAATGAGCAGTTCTTC. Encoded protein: CASSVGVAGAYNEQFF.

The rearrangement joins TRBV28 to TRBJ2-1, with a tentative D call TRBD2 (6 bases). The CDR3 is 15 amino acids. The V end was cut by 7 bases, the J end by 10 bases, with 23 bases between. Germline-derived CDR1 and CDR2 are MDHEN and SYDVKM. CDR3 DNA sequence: TGTGCCAGCATAACGTCTTTCGGAGGGGAGAGGGAGCAGTTCTTC. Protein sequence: CASITSFGGEREQFF.

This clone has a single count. The CDR3: CASSELAGTDTQYF. CDR3 bases: TGCGCCAGCAGCGAACTAGCGGGAACAGATACGCAGTATTTT. The chain recombines TRBV5-1 with TRBJ2-3; 10 nucleotides align to TRBD2. Germline V gene lookup returns CDR1 SGHRS and CDR2 YFSETQ. The CDR3 is made up of 14 amino acids. With 4 bases clipped from V and 3 bases from J, the junction kept 2 bases outside the gene matches. Supplemented by reference TRBV5-1 and TRBJ2-3, the full variable domain reads KAGVTQTPRYLIKTRGQQVTLSCSPISGHRSVSWYQQTPGQGLQFLFEYFSETQRNKGNFPGRFSGRQFSNSRSEMNVSTLELGDSALYLCASSELAGTDTQYFGPGTRLTVL.

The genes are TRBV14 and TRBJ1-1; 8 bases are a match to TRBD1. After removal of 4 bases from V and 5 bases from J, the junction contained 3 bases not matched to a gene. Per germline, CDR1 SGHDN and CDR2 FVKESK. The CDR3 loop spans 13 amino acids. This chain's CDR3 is CASSPGGRTEAFF. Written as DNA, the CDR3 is TGTGCCAGCAGCCCAGGGGGCAGGACTGAAGCTTTCTTT.

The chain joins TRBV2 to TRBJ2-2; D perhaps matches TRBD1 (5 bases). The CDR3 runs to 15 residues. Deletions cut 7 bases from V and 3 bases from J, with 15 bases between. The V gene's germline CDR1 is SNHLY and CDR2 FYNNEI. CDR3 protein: CASNQDSPHTGELFF. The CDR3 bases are TGTGCCAGCAACCAAGACAGCCCCCACACCGGGGAGCTGTTTTTT. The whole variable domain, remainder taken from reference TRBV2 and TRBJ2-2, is EPEVTQTPSHQVTQMGQEVILRCVPISNHLYFYWYRQILGQKVEFLVSFYNNEISEKSEIFDDQFSVERPDGSNFTLKIRSTKLEDSAMYFCASNQDSPHTGELFFGEGSRLTVL.

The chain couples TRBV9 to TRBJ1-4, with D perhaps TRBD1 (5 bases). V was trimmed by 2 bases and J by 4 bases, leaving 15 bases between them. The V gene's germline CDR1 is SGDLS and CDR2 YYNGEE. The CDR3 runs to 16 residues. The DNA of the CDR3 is TGTGCCAGCAGCGTCACGAACGGGGGTCATAATGAAAAACTGTTTTTT. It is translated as CASSVTNGGHNEKLFF.

The CDR3 region has the DNA TGTGCCACCAGCACGAGAAATACGCAGTATTTT. This codes for CATSTRNTQYF. V gene TRBV15 combines with J gene TRBJ2-3; no clear D. The germline V gene has CDR1 LNHNV and CDR2 YYDKDF (reference sequence). The CDR3 has 11 residues. Trimming shortened V by 4 bases and J by 7 bases, and 6 bases separated the two germline ends. Drawing the rest from reference TRBV15 and TRBJ2-3, the complete variable domain is DAMVIQNPRYQVTQFGKPVTLSCSQTLNHNVMYWYQQKSSQAPKLLFHYYDKDFNNEADTPDNFQSRRPNTSFCFLDIRSPGLGDTAMYLCATSTRNTQYFGPGTRLTVL.

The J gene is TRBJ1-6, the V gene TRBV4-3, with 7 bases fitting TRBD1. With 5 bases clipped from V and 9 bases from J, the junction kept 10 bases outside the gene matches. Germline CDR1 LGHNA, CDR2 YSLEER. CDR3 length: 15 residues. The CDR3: CASSLTRDSTSPLHF. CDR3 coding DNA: TGCGCCAGCAGCTTAACCCGGGACAGTACTTCACCCCTCCACTTT.

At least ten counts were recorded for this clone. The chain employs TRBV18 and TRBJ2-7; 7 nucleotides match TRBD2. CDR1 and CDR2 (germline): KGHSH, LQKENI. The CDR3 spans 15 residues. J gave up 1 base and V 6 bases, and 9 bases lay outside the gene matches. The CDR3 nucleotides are TGTGCCAGCTCGCCAGGGACTACCCGATCCTACGAGCAGTACTTC. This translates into CASSPGTTRSYEQYF.

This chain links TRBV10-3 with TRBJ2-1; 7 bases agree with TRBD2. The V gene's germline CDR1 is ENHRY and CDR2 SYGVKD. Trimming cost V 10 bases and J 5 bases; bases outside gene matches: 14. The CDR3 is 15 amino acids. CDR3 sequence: CATSGWEGANNEQFF. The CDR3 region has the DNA TGTGCCACTTCTGGCTGGGAGGGTGCAAACAATGAGCAGTTCTTC.

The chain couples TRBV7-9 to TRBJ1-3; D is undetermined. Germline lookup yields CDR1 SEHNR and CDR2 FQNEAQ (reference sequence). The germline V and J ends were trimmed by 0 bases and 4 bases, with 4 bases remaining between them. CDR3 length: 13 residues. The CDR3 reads CASSLATGNTIYF. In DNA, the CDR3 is TGTGCCAGCAGCTTAGCGACGGGAAACACCATATATTTT.

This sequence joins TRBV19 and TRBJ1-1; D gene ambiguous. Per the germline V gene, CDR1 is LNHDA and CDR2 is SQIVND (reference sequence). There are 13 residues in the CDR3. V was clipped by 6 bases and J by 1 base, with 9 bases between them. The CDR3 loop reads CASRRPRNTEAFF. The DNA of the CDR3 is TGTGCCAGTAGGCGTCCGCGGAACACTGAAGCTTTCTTT.

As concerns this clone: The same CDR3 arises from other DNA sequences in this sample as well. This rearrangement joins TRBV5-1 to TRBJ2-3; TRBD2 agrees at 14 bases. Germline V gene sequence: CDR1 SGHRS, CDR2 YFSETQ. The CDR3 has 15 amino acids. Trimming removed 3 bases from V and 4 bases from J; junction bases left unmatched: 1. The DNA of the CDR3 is TGCGCCAGCAGCTCGGGACTAGCGGGAGCAGATACGCAGTATTTT. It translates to CASSSGLAGADTQYF.

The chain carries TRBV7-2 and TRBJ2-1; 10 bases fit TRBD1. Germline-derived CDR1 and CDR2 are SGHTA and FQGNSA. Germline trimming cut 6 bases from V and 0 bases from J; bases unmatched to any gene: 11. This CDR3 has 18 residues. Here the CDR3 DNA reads TGTGCCAGCAGAGGCGGACAGGGGGGGCTCGACTCCTACAATGAGCAGTTCTTC. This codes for CASRGGQGGLDSYNEQFF.

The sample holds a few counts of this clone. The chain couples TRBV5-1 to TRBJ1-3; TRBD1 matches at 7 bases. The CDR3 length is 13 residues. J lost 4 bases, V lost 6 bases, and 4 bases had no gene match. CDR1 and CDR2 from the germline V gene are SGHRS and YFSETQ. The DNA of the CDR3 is TGCGCCAGCACTGGGACAGAGGGAAACACCATATATTTT. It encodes CASTGTEGNTIYF.